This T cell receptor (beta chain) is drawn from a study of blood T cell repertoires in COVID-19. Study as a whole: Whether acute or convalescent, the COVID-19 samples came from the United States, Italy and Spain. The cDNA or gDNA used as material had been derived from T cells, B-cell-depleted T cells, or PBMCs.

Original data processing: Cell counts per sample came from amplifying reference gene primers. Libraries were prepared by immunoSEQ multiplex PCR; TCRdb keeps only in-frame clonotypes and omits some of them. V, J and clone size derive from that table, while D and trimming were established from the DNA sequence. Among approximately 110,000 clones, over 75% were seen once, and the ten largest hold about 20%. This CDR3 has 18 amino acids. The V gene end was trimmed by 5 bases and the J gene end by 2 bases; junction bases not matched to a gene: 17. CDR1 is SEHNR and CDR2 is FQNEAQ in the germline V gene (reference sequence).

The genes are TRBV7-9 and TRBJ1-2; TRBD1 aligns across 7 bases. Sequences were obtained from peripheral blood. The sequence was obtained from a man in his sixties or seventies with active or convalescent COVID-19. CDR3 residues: CASSVGDPGTVPNYGYTF. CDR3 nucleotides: TGTGCCAGCAGCGTTGGAGACCCCGGGACAGTCCCCAACTATGGCTACACCTTC.